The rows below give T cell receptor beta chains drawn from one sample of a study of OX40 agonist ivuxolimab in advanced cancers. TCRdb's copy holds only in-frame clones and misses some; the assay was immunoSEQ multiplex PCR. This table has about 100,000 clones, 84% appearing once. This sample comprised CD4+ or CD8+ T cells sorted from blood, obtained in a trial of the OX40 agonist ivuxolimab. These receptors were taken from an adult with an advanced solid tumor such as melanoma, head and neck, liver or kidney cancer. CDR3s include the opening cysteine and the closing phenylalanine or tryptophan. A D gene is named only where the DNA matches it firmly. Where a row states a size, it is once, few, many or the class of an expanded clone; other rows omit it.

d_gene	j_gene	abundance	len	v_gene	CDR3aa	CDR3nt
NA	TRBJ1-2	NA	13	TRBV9	CASSVGSNYGYTF	TGTGCCAGCAGCGTAGGCAGTAACTATGGCTACACCTTC
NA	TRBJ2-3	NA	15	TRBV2	CASSEPWRDTDTQYF	TGTGCCAGCAGTGAACCCTGGCGGGACACAGATACGCAGTATTTT
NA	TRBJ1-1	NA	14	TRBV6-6	CASRNLRGGTEAFF	TGTGCCAGCAGAAACCTTAGGGGCGGCACTGAAGCTTTCTTT
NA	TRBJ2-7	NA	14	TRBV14	CASSQNYADYEQYF	TGTGCCAGCAGCCAGAACTACGCCGATTACGAGCAGTACTTC
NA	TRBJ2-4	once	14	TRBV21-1	CASSKRNGENIQYF	TGTGCCAGCAGCAAAAGAAACGGTGAAAACATTCAGTACTTC
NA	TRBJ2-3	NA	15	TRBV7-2	CASSLAPGVGDTQYF	TGTGCCAGCAGCTTAGCGCCGGGAGTGGGAGATACGCAGTATTTT
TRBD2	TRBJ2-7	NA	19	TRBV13	CASSLESSPGLAGSDEQYF	TGTGCCAGCAGCTTAGAATCCTCCCCGGGACTAGCGGGGTCTGACGAGCAGTACTTC
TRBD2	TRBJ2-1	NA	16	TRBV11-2	CASSQTSGSVLDEQFF	TGTGCCAGCAGCCAGACTAGCGGGAGCGTCTTAGATGAGCAGTTCTTC
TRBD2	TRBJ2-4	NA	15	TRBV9	CASSSSGGALSIQYF	TGTGCCAGCAGCTCTAGCGGGGGGGCCTTAAGCATTCAGTACTTC
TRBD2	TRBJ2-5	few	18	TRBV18	CASSPPSLAGEGGETQYF	TGTGCCAGCTCACCACCGAGTCTAGCGGGAGAAGGAGGAGAGACCCAGTACTTC
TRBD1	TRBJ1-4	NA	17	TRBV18	CASSPLAGGPTNEKLFF	TGTGCCAGCTCACCTCTTGCAGGGGGACCAACTAATGAAAAACTGTTTTTT
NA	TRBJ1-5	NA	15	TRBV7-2	CASSSRVAGNQPQHF	TGTGCCAGCAGCAGCAGGGTCGCTGGCAATCAGCCCCAGCATTTT
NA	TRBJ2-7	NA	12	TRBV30	CAWSERRSEQYF	TGTGCCTGGAGTGAACGCCGATCCGAGCAGTACTTC
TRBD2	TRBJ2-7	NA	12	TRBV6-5	CASSGGAYEQYF	TGTGCCAGCAGTGGGGGGGCCTACGAGCAGTACTTC
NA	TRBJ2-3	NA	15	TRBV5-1	CASSLARLGRDTQYF	TGCGCCAGCAGCTTGGCCCGTTTAGGTAGGGATACGCAGTATTTT
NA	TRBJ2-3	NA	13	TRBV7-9	CASSLVRIDTQYF	TGTGCCAGCAGCTTAGTGAGGATAGATACGCAGTATTTT
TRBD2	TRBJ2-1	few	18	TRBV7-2	CASSWPRTSGSSYNEQFF	TGTGCCAGCAGCTGGCCAAGGACTAGCGGCAGCTCCTACAATGAGCAGTTCTTC
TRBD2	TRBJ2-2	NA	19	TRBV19	CASSIAPPGLAGGAGELFF	TGTGCCAGTAGTATAGCACCCCCCGGACTAGCGGGAGGTGCCGGGGAGCTGTTTTTT
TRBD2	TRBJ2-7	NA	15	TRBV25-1	CASSERIAGGEEQYF	TGTGCCAGCAGTGAACGGATAGCGGGGGGTGAGGAGCAGTACTTC
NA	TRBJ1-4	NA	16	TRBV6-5	CASSYDFGGGGEKLFF	TGTGCCAGCAGTTACGATTTTGGGGGCGGGGGTGAAAAACTGTTTTTT
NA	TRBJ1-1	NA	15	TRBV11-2	CASSLEGNSNTEAFF	TGTGCCAGCAGCTTAGAAGGGAACTCGAACACTGAAGCTTTCTTT
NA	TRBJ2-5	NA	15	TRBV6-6	CASSYSVSSPETQYF	TGTGCCAGCAGTTACTCGGTATCTTCTCCCGAGACCCAGTACTTC
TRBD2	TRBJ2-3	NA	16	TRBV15	CATSGTSGGARDTQYF	TGTGCCACCAGCGGGACTAGCGGGGGGGCCAGAGATACGCAGTATTTT
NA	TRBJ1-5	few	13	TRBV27	CASSLWANQPQHF	TGTGCCAGCAGTTTGTGGGCGAATCAGCCCCAGCATTTT
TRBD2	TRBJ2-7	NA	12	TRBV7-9	CARGGTSYEQYF	TGTGCCAGGGGCGGGACTAGCTACGAGCAGTACTTC
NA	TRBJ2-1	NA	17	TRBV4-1	CASSQAFGTYLVNEQFF	TGCGCCAGCAGCCAAGCGTTCGGGACCTATCTAGTTAATGAGCAGTTCTTC
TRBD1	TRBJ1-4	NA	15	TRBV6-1	CASSEATGGLEKLFF	TGTGCCAGCAGTGAAGCGACAGGGGGCTTGGAAAAACTGTTTTTT
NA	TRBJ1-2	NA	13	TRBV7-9	CASSENSGFGYTF	TGTGCCAGCAGCGAGAATTCAGGGTTTGGCTACACCTTC
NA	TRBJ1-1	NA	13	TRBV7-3	CASSLEGNTEAFF	TGTGCCAGCAGCTTAGAGGGGAACACTGAAGCTTTCTTT
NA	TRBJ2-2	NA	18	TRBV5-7	CASSSNRASCREPGELFF	TGTGCCAGCAGCTCCAACCGAGCTAGTTGTCGGGAGCCCGGGGAGCTGTTTTTT
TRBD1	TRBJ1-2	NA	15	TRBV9	CASSGDRDGDYGYTF	TGTGCCAGCAGCGGCGACAGGGATGGGGACTATGGCTACACCTTC
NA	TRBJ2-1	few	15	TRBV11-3	CASSYQWGSYNEQFF	TGTGCCAGCAGCTACCAGTGGGGGAGCTACAATGAGCAGTTCTTC
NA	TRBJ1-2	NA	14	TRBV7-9	CASSLAGNIYGYTF	TGTGCCAGCAGCTTAGCAGGGAATATCTATGGCTACACCTTC
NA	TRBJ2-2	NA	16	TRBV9	CASSAGGHNLAGELFF	TGTGCCAGCAGCGCAGGAGGACATAACCTCGCGGGGGAGCTGTTTTTT
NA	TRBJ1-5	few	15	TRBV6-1	CASSAQVFSNQPQHF	TGTGCCAGCAGTGCACAGGTTTTTAGCAATCAGCCCCAGCATTTT
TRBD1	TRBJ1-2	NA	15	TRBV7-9	CASSYPPGTGDGYTF	TGTGCCAGCAGCTACCCTCCCGGGACAGGGGACGGCTACACCTTC
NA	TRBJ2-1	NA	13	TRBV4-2	CASSVGGYNEQFF	TGTGCCAGCAGCGTAGGGGGATACAATGAGCAGTTCTTC
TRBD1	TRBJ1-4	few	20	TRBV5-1	CASSFNPGTGSTSGDEKLFF	TGCGCCAGCAGCTTCAACCCCGGGACAGGGTCAACCTCAGGGGATGAAAAACTGTTTTTT
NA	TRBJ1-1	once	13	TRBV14	CASSQGTGTEAFF	TGTGCCAGCAGCCAAGGGACGGGCACTGAAGCTTTCTTT
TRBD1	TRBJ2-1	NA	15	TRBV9	CASSVGQGTYNEQFF	TGTGCCAGCAGCGTAGGACAGGGTACCTACAATGAGCAGTTCTTC
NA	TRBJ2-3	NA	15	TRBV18	CASSQTGRKADTQYF	TGTGCCAGCTCACAGACAGGGAGGAAGGCAGATACGCAGTATTTT
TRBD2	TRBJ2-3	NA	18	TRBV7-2	CASSLAGFSGGPTDTQYF	TGTGCCAGCAGCTTAGCGGGTTTTAGCGGGGGTCCCACAGATACGCAGTATTTT
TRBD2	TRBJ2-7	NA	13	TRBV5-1	CASSHGTTYEQYF	TGCGCCAGCAGCCATGGGACTACCTACGAGCAGTACTTC
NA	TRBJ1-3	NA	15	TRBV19	CASSIKGGSGNTIYF	TGTGCCAGTAGTATTAAAGGGGGATCTGGAAACACCATATATTTT
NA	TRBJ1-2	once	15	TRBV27	CASSLGAGPNYGYTF	TGTGCCAGCAGTTTGGGGGCAGGGCCCAACTATGGCTACACCTTC
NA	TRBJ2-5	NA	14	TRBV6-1	CASSGGRAQETQYF	TGTGCCAGCAGTGGGGGGCGGGCACAAGAGACCCAGTACTTC
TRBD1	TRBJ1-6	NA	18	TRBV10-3	CAISGTLQGKGDNSPLHF	TGTGCCATCAGTGGAACTCTACAGGGGAAAGGGGATAATTCACCCCTCCACTTT
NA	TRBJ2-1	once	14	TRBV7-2	CASTRGSSYNEQFF	TGTGCCAGCACCCGAGGGAGCTCCTACAATGAGCAGTTCTTC
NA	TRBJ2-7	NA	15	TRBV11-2	CASSGRGGHSYEQYF	TGTGCCAGCAGCGGGCGGGGCGGGCACTCCTACGAGCAGTACTTC
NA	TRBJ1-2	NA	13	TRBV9	CASSVAGGFGYTF	TGTGCCAGCAGCGTGGCAGGAGGGTTTGGCTACACCTTC
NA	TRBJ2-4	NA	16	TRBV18	CASSSPGHLAKNIQYF	TGTGCCAGCTCCTCACCGGGACATTTAGCCAAAAACATTCAGTACTTC
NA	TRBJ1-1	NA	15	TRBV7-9	CASTPRGVKGLEAFF	TGTGCCAGCACCCCTAGAGGGGTCAAGGGTCTCGAAGCTTTCTTT